The sequence of this TCR beta chain was determined in a study of T cells in Graves' hyperthyroidism and ophthalmopathy. RNA transcripts were the template for amplifying TCR beta CDR3 regions. The TCR CDR3 was amplified in a first-round RT-PCR using the HTBI primer set. One entry per CDR3 protein, called by TCRdb with MiXCR from the multiplex PCR reads. In the table there are roughly 660,000 distinct CDR3 sequences, around 15% of which are singletons. Among the patients, aged 18 to 65, hyperthyroidism was newly diagnosed and had lasted under 2 months. Not enrolled were patients with uncontrolled infection, other autoimmune disease, pregnancy or lactation. This receptor was taken from a man aged 50 or older with Graves' hyperthyroidism. The material sequenced was blood.

CDR3: CAWVGFNQPQHF. The CDR3, as DNA: TGTGCCTGGGTGGGGTTCAATCAGCCCCAGCATTTT. This chain connects TRBV30 to TRBJ1-5; D is undetermined. This CDR3 is 12 amino acids long. Trimming took 5 bases from V and 3 from J, leaving 8 bases between them. Per germline, CDR1 GTSNPN and CDR2 SVGIG (reference sequence).